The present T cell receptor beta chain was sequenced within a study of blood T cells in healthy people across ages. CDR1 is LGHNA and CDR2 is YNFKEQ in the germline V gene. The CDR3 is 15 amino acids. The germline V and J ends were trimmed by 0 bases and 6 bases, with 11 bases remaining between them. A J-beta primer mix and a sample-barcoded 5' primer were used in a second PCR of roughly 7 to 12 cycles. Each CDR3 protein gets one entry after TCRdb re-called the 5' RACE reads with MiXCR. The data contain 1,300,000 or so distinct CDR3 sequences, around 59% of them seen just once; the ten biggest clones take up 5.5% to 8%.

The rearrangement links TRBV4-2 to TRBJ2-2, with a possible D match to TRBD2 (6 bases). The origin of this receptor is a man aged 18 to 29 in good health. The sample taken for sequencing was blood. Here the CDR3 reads CASSQDRTTAGELFF. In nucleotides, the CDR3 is TGTGCCAGCAGCCAAGATAGGACTACGGCCGGGGAGCTGTTTTTT.